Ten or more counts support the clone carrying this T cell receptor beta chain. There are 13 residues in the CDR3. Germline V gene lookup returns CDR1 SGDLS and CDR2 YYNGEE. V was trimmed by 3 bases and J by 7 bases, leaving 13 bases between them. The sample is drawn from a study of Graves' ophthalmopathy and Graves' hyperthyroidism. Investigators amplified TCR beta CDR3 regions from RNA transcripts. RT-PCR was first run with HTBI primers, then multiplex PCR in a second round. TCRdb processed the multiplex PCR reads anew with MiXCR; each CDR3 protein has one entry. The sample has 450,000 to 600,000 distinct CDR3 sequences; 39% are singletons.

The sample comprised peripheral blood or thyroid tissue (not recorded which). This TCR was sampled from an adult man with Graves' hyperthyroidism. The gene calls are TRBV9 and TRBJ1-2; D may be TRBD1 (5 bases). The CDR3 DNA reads TGTGCCAGCAGCGATAACCAGGGCGGTGGCTACACCTTC. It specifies CASSDNQGGGYTF.